Reported below is one TCR beta chain. Antigen: not known. Extraction of total RNA produced a minimum of 5 micrograms from each sample. Then a second PCR, running roughly 7 to 11 cycles, was carried out with a sample-barcoded 5' primer and a J-beta primer mix. Sequencing yielded, for each sample, at least 3 million paired-end reads carrying CDR3. TCRdb reprocessed the 5' RACE reads with MiXCR, giving one entry per CDR3 protein. Of fewer than 900,000 distinct CDR3 sequences in the sample, over 45% are singletons; the top ten hold 30% to 40%. The record originates from a study of blood T cells in healthy people across ages. The CDR3 extends over 16 amino acids. General study findings and limits: Naive CD4+ cell counts and diversity both ran higher in long-lived than in aged donors.

The receptor was derived from an older woman in good health. The chain links TRBV21-1 to TRBJ2-5; the D call of TRBD1 is as the table states it, not checked on the DNA. TRBV21-1 is a listed pseudogene. The sample consisted of blood. The CDR3 is CASSKSHRGYQETQYF. The DNA of the CDR3 is TGTGCCAGCAGCAAATCTCACAGGGGGTACCAAGAGACCCAGTACTTC.